These 14 T cell receptor beta chains originate from one sample sequenced in a study of cytotoxic CD8 clonotypes in ibrutinib-treated CLL. Generated by immunoSEQ multiplex PCR, the TCRdb table keeps only in-frame clones and is missing some. This table has around 160,000 clones, roughly 86% appearing once. The sequenced sample was PBMCs, obtained after 12 months of ibrutinib treatment. These receptors all stem from a human donor with chronic lymphocytic leukemia.

The CDR3 here is CASSPGDLPEVDTQYF. The CDR3 DNA sequence: TGTGCCAGCAGCCCGGGGGACCTCCCTGAGGTTGATACGCAGTATTTT. The rearrangement joins TRBV7-9 to TRBJ2-3, with D possibly TRBD2 on 6 matching bases. The germline V gene has CDR1 SEHNR and CDR2 FQNEAQ (reference sequence). The ends were cut back, 5 bases at V and 6 bases at J, with 21 bases in the middle. CDR3 length equals 16 residues.

V usage is TRBV18 and J usage is TRBJ1-3, with D tentatively TRBD1 (5 bases). Trimming removed 4 bases at V and 0 bases at J, with 13 bases between. The length of the CDR3 is 16 residues. Germline V gene lookup returns CDR1 KGHSH and CDR2 LQKENI. The CDR3 spells CASSRGSLSSGNTIYF. The CDR3 nucleotides read TGTGCCAGCTCACGGGGCAGCCTGAGCTCTGGAAACACCATATATTTT.

The V gene is TRBV28, the J gene TRBJ1-4, with D unresolved. The germline gives CDR1 MDHEN, CDR2 SYDVKM. This CDR3 spans 17 amino acids. Trimming left V 4 bases short and J 0 bases short, with 15 bases between. The CDR3 spells CASSSIPARPTNEKLFF. The CDR3 DNA follows: TGTGCCAGCAGTTCTATCCCGGCCCGCCCAACTAATGAAAAACTGTTTTTT. Together with reference TRBV28 and TRBJ1-4, the CDR3 gives the full variable domain: DVKVTQSSRYLVKRTGEKVFLECVQDMDHENMFWYRQDPGLGLRLIYFSYDVKMKEKGDIPEGYSVSREKKERFSLILESASTNQTSMYLCASSSIPARPTNEKLFFGSGTQLSVL.

The genes are TRBV27 and TRBJ2-1; no reliable D call. V was trimmed by 5 bases and J by 4 bases, leaving 12 bases between them. The CDR3 consists of 14 residues. Looked up from germline, CDR1 is MNHEY and CDR2 is SMNVEV (reference sequence). The CDR3 loop is CASSAEGIYNEQFF. For the CDR3, the DNA is TGTGCCAGCAGTGCCGAAGGAATATACAATGAGCAGTTCTTC.

The chain is built from TRBV19 and TRBJ2-1; 7 bases align to TRBD2. J was trimmed by 5 bases and V by 4 bases; bases with no gene match: 8. This CDR3 region has 15 residues. Germline V lookup: CDR1 LNHDA, CDR2 SQIVND (reference sequence). This CDR3 is CASSTLMRGNNEQFF. The CDR3 coding sequence is TGTGCCAGTAGTACCCTCATGCGGGGGAACAATGAGCAGTTCTTC.

V gene TRBV5-4 combines with J gene TRBJ2-3; D gene unclear. The V gene lost 1 base and the J gene lost 1 base, with 13 bases spanning the gap. From germline, CDR1 is SGHNT and CDR2 YYREEE (reference sequence). CDR3 length: 16 amino acids. Written as DNA, the CDR3 is TGTGCCAGCAGCTTGCTCTCTAGTCCTGGCACAGATACGCAGTATTTT. Amino acids: CASSLLSSPGTDTQYF.

This chain uses TRBV27 with TRBJ1-1; D gene ambiguous. Germline V gives CDR1 MNHEY, CDR2 SMNVEV (reference sequence). The CDR3 is made up of 13 amino acids. V lost 1 base, J lost 4 bases, and 7 bases lay in between. The CDR3 DNA is TGTGCCAGCAGTTTATATAGAAGCACTGAAGCTTTCTTT. Its translation: CASSLYRSTEAFF.

This chain joins TRBV5-1 and TRBJ1-6; D is unclear. The CDR3 is 13 residues long. Per the germline V gene, CDR1 is SGHRS and CDR2 is YFSETQ. V was trimmed by 4 bases and J by 5 bases, leaving 7 bases between them. The CDR3 region is CASSEDHNSPLHF. The CDR3 region has the DNA TGCGCCAGCAGCGAGGACCATAATTCACCCCTCCACTTT.

This clone was recorded only once. One junction end does not reproduce the germline sequence, and a read error may be involved. This rearrangement joins TRBV5-1 to TRBJ1-3, with unresolved D. There are 13 residues in the CDR3. Germline CDR1 is SGHRS and CDR2 is YFSETQ. CDR3 region: CASRLESGNTIYF. For the CDR3, the DNA is TGCGCCAGCAGATTGGAATCTGGAAACACCATATATTTT.

This rearrangement joins TRBV7-9 to TRBJ2-1; D ambiguous. Germline V gene data show CDR1 as SEHNR and CDR2 as FQNEAQ (reference sequence). This CDR3 has 14 residues. Between the trimmed V and J ends, which lost 4 bases and 1 base, there was a span of 8 bases. The CDR3 coding sequence is TGTGCCAGCAGCTCCCGTGCATCCTACAATGAGCAGTTCTTC. Its protein is CASSSRASYNEQFF.

This clone was found once. The chain has TRBV11-3 and TRBJ2-7; D is undetermined. V dropped 3 bases and J dropped 3 bases, with 9 bases sitting between them. The germline V gene encodes CDR1 SGHNT and CDR2 YENEEA. The CDR3 covers 13 residues. The CDR3: CASSFGSDYEQYF. The CDR3 bases are TGTGCCAGCAGCTTCGGCAGCGACTACGAGCAGTACTTC.

The chain couples TRBV9 to TRBJ2-4, with D possibly being TRBD1 or TRBD2 (5 bases each). V was clipped by 0 bases and J by 6 bases, with 16 bases between them. Germline V gives CDR1 SGDLS, CDR2 YYNGEE. This CDR3 has 16 residues. The CDR3, as DNA: TGTGCCAGCAGCGTAGGTGGGACCGCGGGTGGAAACATTCAGTACTTC. Encoded protein: CASSVGGTAGGNIQYF.

The chain combines TRBV9 with TRBJ2-6; TRBD1 aligns across 7 bases. The germline CDR1 and CDR2 sequences are SGDLS and YYNGEE. Trimming cost V 0 bases and J 3 bases; bases outside gene matches: 9. The CDR3 consists of 18 residues. The CDR3 sequence: CASSVGPKQGFGANVLTF. CDR3 bases: TGTGCCAGCAGCGTAGGACCAAAACAGGGGTTTGGGGCCAACGTCCTGACTTTC.

This clone came up a few times. This chain uses TRBV5-1 with TRBJ1-5, with unresolved D. V was shortened by 2 bases and J by 3 bases, with 15 bases between the two germline ends. This CDR3 is 16 amino acids long. CDR1 SGHRS and CDR2 YFSETQ come from the germline V gene. This CDR3 is CASSFRPGSDNQPQHF. Written as DNA, the CDR3 is TGCGCCAGCAGCTTTAGACCGGGGAGTGACAATCAGCCCCAGCATTTT.